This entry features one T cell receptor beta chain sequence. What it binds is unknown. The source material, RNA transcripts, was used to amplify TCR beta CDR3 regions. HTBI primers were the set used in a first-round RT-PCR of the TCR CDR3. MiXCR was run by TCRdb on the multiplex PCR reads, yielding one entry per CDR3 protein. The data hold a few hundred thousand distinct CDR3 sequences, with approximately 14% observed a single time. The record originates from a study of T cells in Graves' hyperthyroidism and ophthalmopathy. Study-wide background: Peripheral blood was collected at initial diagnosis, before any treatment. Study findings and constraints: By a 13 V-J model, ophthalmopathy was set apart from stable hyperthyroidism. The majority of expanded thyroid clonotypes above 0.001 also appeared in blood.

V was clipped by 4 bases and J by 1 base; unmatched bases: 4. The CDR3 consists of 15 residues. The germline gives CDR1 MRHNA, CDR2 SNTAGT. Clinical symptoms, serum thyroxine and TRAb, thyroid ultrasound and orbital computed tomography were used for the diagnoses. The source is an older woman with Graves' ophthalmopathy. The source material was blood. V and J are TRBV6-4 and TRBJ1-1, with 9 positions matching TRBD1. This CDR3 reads CASSVSQGANTEAFF. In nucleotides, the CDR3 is TGTGCCAGCAGTGTTTCACAGGGGGCGAACACTGAAGCTTTCTTT.